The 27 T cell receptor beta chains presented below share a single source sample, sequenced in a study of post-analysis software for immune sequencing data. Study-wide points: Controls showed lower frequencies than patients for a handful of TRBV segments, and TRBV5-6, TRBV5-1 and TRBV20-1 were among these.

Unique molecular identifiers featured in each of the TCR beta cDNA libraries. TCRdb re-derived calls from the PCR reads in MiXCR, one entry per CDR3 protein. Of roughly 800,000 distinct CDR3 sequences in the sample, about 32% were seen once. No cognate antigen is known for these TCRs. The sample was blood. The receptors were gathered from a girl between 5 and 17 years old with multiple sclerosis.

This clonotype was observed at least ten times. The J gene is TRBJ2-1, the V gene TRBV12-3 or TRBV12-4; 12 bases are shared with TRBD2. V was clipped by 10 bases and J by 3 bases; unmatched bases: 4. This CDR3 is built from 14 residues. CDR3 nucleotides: TGTGCCACCATGACTAGCGGGGGCTACAATGAGCAGTTCTTC. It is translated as CATMTSGGYNEQFF.

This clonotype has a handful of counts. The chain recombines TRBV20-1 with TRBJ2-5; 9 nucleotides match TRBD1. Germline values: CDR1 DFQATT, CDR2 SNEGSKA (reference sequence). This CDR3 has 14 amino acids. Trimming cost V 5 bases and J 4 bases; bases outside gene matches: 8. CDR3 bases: TGCAGTGCTCCGGACAGGGGTGGGAGAGAGACCCAGTACTTC. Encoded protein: CSAPDRGGRETQYF.

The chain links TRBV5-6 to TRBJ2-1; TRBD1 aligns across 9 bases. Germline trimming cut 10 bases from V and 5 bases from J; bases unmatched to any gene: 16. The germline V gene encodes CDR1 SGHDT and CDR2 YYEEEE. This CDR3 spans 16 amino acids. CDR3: CAGNPLGTGTDNEQFF. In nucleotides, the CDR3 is TGTGCCGGCAACCCCCTGGGGACAGGGACAGACAATGAGCAGTTCTTC.

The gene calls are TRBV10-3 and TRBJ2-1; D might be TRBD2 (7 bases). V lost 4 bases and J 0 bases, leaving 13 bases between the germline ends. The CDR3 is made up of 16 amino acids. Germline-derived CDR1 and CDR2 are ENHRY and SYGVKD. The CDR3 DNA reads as TGTGCCATCAGTGCTAAAGGGGGGGGCTCCTACAATGAGCAGTTCTTC. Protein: CAISAKGGGSYNEQFF.

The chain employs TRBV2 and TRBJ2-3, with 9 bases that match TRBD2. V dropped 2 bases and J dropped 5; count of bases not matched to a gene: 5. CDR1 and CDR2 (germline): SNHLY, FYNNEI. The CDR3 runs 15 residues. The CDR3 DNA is TGTGCCAGCAGTGAATCTGCGGGGGGGCAAGATACGCAGTATTTT. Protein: CASSESAGGQDTQYF. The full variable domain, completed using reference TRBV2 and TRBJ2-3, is EPEVTQTPSHQVTQMGQEVILRCVPISNHLYFYWYRQILGQKVEFLVSFYNNEISEKSEIFDDQFSVERPDGSNFTLKIRSTKLEDSAMYFCASSESAGGQDTQYFGPGTRLTVL.

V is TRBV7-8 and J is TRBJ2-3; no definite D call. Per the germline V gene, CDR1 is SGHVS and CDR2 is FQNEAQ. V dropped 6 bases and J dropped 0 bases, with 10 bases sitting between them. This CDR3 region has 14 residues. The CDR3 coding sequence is TGTGCCAGCAGGGAAGGATATAGCACAGATACGCAGTATTTT. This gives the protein CASREGYSTDTQYF.

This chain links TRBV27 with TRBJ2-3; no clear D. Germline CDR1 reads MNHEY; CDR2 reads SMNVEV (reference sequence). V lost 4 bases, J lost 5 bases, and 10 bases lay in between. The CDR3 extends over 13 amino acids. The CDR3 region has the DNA TGTGCCAGCAGTTCTGGGTTTGGAGATACGCAGTATTTT. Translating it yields CASSSGFGDTQYF.

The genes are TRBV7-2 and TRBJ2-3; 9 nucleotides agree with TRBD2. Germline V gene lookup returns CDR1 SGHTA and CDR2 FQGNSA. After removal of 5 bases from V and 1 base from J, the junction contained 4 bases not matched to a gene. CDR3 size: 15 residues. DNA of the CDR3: TGTGCCAGCAGCGGACAGCGGGGGGGCACAGATACGCAGTATTTT. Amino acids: CASSGQRGGTDTQYF.

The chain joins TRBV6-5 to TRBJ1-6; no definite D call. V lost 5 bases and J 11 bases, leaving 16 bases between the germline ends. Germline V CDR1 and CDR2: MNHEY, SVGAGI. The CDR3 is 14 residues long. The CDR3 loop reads CASSRFTSVAPLHF. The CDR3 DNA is TGTGCCAGCAGTAGATTTACTTCCGTTGCACCCCTCCACTTT.

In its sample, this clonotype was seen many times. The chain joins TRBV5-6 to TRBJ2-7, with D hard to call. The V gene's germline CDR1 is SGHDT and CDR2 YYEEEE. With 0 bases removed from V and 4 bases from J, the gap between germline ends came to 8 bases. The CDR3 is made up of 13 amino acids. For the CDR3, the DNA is TGTGCCAGCAGCTTGGTACAGCAGTACGAGCAGTACTTC. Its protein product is CASSLVQQYEQYF.

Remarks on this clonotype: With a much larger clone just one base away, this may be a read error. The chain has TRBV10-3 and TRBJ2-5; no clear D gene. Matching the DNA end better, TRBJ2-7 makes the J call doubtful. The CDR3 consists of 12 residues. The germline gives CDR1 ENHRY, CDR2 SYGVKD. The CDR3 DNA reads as TGTGCCATCAGTGAGGTGGTAGGCGAGCAGTACTTC. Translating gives CAISEVVGEQYF.

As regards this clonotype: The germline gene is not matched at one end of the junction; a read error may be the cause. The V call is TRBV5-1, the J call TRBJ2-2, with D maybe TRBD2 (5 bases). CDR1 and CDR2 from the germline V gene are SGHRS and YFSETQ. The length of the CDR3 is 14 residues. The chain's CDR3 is CASSLGVRAGERFF. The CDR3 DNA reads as TGCGCCAGCAGCTTGGGGGTCAGAGCCGGGGAGCGGTTTTTT.

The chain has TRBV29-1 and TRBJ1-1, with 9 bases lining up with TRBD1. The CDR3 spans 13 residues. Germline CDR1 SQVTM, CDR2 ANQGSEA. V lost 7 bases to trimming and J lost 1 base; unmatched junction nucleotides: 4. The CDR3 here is CSDTGGGNTEAFF. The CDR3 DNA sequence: TGCAGCGATACAGGGGGCGGGAACACTGAAGCTTTCTTT.

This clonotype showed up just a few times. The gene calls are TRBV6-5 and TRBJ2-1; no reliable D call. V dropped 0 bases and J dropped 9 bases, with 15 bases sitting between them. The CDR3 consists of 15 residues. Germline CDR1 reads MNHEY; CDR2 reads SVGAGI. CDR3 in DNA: TGTGCCAGCAGTTACTCCCCTGGGGTAGTCCTTGAGCAGTTCTTC. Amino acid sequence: CASSYSPGVVLEQFF.

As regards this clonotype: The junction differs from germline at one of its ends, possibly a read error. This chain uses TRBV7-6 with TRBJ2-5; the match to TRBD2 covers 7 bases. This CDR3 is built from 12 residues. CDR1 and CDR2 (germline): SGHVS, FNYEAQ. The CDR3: CASGTAGETHYF. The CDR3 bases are TGTGCCAGCGGCACGGCGGGGGAGACCCATTACTTC. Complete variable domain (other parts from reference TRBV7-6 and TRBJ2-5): GAGVSQSPRYKVTKRGQDVALRCDPISGHVSLYWYRQALGQGPEFLTYFNYEAQQDKSGLPNDRFSAERPEGSISTLTIQRTEQRDSAMYRCASGTAGETHYFGPGTRLLVL.

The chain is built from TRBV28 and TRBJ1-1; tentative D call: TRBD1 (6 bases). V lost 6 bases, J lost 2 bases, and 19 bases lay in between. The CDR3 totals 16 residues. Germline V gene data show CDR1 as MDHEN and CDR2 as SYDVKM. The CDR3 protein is CASSSPGERGNTEAFF. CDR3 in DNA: TGTGCCAGCAGCTCCCCAGGGGAACGAGGTAACACTGAAGCTTTCTTT. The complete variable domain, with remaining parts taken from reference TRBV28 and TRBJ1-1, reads DVKVTQSSRYLVKRTGEKVFLECVQDMDHENMFWYRQDPGLGLRLIYFSYDVKMKEKGDIPEGYSVSREKKERFSLILESASTNQTSMYLCASSSPGERGNTEAFFGQGTRLTVV.

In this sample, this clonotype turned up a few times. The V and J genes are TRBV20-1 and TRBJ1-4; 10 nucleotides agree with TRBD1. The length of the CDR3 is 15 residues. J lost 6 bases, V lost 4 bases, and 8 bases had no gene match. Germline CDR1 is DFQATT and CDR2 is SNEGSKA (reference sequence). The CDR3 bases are TGCAGTGCTACTCCCGGCGGGACAGGGGATGAAAAACTGTTTTTT. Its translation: CSATPGGTGDEKLFF.

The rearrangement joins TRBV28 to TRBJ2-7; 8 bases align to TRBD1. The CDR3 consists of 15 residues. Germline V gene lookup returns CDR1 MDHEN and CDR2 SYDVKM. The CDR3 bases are TGTGCTTCCAGCCCCTTTGGGACAGGCTCCTACGAGCAGTACTTC. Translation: CASSPFGTGSYEQYF.

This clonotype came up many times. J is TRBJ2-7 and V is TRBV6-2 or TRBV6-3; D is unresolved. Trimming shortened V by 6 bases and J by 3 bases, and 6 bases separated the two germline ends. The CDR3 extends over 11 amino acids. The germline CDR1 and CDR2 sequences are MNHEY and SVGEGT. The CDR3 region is CASSQNYEQYF. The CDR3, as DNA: TGTGCCAGCAGCCAAAACTACGAGCAGTACTTC.

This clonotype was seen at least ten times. As DNA, the CDR3 is TGCAGTGCTGGGACCTCCTACCAAGAGACCCAGTACTTC. This translates into CSAGTSYQETQYF. The rearrangement uses TRBV20-1 and TRBJ2-5; D may match TRBD1 or TRBD2 (5 bases each). The CDR3 spans 13 residues. Germline lookup yields CDR1 DFQATT and CDR2 SNEGSKA (reference sequence). Trimming cost V 5 bases and J 0 bases, with 10 bases left between them.

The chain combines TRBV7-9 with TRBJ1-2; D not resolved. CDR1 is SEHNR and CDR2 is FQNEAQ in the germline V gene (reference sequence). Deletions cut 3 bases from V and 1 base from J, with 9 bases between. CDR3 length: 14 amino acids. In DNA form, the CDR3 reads TGTGCCAGCAGCTTCTTGGCAGTTAACTATGGCTACACCTTC. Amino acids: CASSFLAVNYGYTF.

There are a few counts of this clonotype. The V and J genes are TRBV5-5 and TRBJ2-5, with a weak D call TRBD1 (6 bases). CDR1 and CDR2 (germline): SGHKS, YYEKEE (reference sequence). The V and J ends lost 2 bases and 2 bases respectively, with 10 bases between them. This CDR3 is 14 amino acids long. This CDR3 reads CASSFGQNQETQYF. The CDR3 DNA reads TGTGCCAGCAGCTTCGGACAGAATCAAGAGACCCAGTACTTC.

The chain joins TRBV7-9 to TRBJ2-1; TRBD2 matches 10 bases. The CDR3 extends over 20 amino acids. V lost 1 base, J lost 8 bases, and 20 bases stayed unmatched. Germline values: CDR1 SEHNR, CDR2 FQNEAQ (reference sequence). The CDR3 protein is CASSLVSVWLAGAKEYEQFF. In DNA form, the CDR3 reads TGTGCCAGCAGCTTAGTTTCGGTTTGGCTAGCGGGAGCGAAAGAGTATGAGCAGTTCTTC.

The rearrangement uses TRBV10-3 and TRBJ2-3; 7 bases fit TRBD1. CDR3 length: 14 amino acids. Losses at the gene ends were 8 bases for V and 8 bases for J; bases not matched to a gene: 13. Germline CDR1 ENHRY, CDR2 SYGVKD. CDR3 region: CAIGTGDFVSTQYF. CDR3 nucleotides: TGTGCCATCGGTACAGGGGATTTTGTGAGTACGCAGTATTTT.

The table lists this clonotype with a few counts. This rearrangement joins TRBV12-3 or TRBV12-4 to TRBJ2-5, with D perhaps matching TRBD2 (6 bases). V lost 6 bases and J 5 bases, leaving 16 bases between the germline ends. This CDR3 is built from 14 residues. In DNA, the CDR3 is TGTGCCAGCAGGCTTAGCGGAGCCCTCGAGACCCAGTACTTC. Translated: CASRLSGALETQYF.

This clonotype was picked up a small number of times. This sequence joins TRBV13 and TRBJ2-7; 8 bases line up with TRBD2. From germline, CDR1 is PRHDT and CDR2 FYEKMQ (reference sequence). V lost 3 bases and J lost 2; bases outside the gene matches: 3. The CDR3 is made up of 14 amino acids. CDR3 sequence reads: CASSFGLATYEQYF. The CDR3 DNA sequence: TGTGCCAGCAGCTTCGGACTAGCCACCTACGAGCAGTACTTC.

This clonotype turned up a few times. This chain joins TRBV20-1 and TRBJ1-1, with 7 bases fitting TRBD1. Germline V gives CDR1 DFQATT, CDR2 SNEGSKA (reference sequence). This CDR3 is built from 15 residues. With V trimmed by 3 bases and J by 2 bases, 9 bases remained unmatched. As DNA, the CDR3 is TGCAGTGCTAGGACCCCAGGGGGTCGCAACACTGAAGCTTTCTTT. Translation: CSARTPGGRNTEAFF.